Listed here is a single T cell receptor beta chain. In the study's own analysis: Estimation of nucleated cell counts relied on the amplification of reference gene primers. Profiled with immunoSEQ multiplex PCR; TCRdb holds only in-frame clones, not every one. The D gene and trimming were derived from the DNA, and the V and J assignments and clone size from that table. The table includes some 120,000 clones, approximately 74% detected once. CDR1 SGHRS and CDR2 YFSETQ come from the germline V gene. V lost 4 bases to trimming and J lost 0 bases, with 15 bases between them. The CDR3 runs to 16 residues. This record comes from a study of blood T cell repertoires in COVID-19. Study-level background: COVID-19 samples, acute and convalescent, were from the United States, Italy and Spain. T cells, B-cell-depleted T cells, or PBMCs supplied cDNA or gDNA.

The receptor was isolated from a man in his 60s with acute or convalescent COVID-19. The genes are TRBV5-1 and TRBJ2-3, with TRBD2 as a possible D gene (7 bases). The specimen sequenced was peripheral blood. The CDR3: CASSPRGGGSTDTQYF. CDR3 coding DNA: TGCGCCAGCAGCCCCCGGGGAGGGGGAAGCACAGATACGCAGTATTTT.